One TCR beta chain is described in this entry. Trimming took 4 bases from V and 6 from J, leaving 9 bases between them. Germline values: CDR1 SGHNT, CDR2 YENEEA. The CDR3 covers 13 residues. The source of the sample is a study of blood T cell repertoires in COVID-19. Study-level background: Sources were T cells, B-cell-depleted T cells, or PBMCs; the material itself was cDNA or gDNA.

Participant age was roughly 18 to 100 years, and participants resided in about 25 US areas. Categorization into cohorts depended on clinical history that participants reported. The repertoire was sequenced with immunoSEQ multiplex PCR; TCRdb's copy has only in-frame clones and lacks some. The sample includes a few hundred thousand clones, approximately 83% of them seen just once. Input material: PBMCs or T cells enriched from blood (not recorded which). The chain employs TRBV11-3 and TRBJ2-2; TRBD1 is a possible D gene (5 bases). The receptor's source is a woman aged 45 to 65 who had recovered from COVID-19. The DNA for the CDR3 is TGTGCCAGCAGCTCCAGGGTCCCCGGGGAGCTGTTTTTT. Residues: CASSSRVPGELFF.